The 5 T cell receptor beta chains below come from one sample, sequenced in a study of breast tumors, draining lymph nodes, adjacent tissues. Samples came from axillary lymph nodes draining the breast cancer. TCRdb ran MiXCR on the multiplex PCR reads and lists one entry per CDR3 protein. Of about 180,000 distinct CDR3 sequences listed, 30% to 35% are singletons. Sequenced: axillary lymph node tissue. The origin of the receptors is a female donor with breast cancer. Some clones in this sample may be carry-over from other donors' samples.

This clonotype was counted ten times or more. V is TRBV7-6 and J is TRBJ2-5; 10 bases map to TRBD2. CDR1 and CDR2 from the germline V gene are SGHVS and FNYEAQ. Trimming cost V 5 bases and J 1 base; bases outside gene matches: 7. This CDR3 spans 16 amino acids. CDR3 amino acids: CASSLTRTSGQETQYF. CDR3 bases: TGTGCCAGCAGCCTGACCCGGACTAGCGGCCAAGAGACCCAGTACTTC.

The rearrangement joins TRBV29-1 to TRBJ1-2, with D possibly TRBD1 on 6 matching bases. The CDR3 runs 11 residues. V lost 6 bases to trimming and J lost 7 bases, with 12 bases between them. Germline V gives CDR1 SQVTM, CDR2 ANQGSEA. CDR3 DNA: TGCAGCGTGGGCGTGGGGGCTGGCTACACCTTC. It is translated as CSVGVGAGYTF.

This clonotype was detected ten times or more. J is TRBJ2-2 and V is TRBV24-1; TRBD1 might be the D (6 bases). CDR1 is KGHDR and CDR2 is SFDVKD in the germline V gene. The CDR3 loop spans 14 amino acids. V gave up 6 bases and J gave up 5 bases, with 12 bases separating them. The CDR3 nucleotides read TGTGCCACCAGTTTGGGGGCAGGGACCGGGGAGCTGTTTTTT. It encodes CATSLGAGTGELFF.

As regards this clonotype: A much larger clone is a single base away; this may be a read error. The chain has TRBV6-6 and TRBJ2-2; D tentatively reads TRBD1 or TRBD2 (5 bases each). The CDR3 covers 14 residues. From germline, CDR1 is MNHNY and CDR2 SVGAGI (reference sequence). Here the CDR3 reads CASIDRANTGELVF. The CDR3, as DNA: TGTGCCAGCATCGACAGAGCGAACACCGGGGAGCTGGTTTTT.

The V call is TRBV25-1, the J call TRBJ2-7; 15 nucleotides agree with TRBD2. After removal of 6 bases from V and 6 bases from J, the junction contained 6 bases not matched to a gene. Germline assignment: CDR1 MGHDK and CDR2 SYGVNS. This CDR3 region has 15 residues. The CDR3 DNA sequence: TGTGCCAGCAGGGGGACTAGCGGGGGGAAGAGCGAGCAGTACTTC. It encodes CASRGTSGGKSEQYF.